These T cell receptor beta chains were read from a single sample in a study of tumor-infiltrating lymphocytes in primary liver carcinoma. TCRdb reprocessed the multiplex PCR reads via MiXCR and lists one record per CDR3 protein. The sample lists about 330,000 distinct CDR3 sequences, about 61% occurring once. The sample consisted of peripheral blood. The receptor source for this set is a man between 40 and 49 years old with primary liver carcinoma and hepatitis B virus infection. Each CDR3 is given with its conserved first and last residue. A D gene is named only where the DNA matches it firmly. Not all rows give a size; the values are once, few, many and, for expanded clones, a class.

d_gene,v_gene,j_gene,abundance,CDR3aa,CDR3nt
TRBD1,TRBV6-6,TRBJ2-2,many,CASSYNDRAGGELFF,TGTGCCAGCAGTTACAATGACAGGGCGGGCGGGGAGCTGTTTTTT
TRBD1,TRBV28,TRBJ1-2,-,CASSLPGQEGTF,TGTGCCAGCAGTTTGCCGGGACAGGAGGGCACCTTC
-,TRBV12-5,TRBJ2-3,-,CASGLAGTDTQYF,TGTGCTAGTGGTTTGGCAGGCACAGATACGCAGTATTTT
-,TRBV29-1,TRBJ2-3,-,CSIEVAGVGTDTQYF,TGCAGCATTGAAGTAGCAGGAGTAGGTACAGATACGCAGTATTTT
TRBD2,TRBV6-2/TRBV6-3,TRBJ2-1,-,CASSWLAGRNEQFF,TGTGCCAGCAGTTGGTTAGCGGGAAGGAATGAGCAGTTCTTC
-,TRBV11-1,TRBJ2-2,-,CASSLVLGAGELFF,TGTGCCAGTAGCTTAGTTCTGGGCGCCGGGGAGCTGTTTTTT
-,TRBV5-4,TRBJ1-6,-,CASSLGQDNSPLHF,TGTGCCAGCAGCTTGGGGCAAGATAATTCACCCCTCCACTTT
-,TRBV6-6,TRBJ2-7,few,CASSYIFRTDHFYEQYF,TGTGCCAGCAGTTACATATTCAGGACAGACCATTTCTACGAGCAGTACTTC
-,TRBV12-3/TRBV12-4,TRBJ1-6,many,CASSSSNRDSPLHF,TGTGCCAGCAGTTCCTCAAACAGGGATTCACCCCTCCACTTT
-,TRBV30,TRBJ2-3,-,CAWSIKDTQYF,TGTGCCTGGAGTATCAAGGATACGCAGTATTTT
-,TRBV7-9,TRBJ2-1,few,CASSLGTQEFF,TGTGCCAGCAGCTTAGGGACACAGGAGTTCTTC
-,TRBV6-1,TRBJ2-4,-,CASSGCGGDIQYF,TGTGCCAGCAGTGGCTGTGGGGGTGACATCCAGTACTTC
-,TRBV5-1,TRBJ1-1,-,CVSSPGRMNTEAFF,TGCGTCAGCAGCCCGGGACGGATGAACACTGAAGCTTTCTTT
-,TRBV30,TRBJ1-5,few,CAWSVGGILQPQHF,TGTGCCTGGAGTGTTGGGGGGATTCTTCAGCCCCAGCATTTT
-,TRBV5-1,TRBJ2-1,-,CASSLAGHEYNEQFF,TGCGCCAGCAGCTTGGCGGGACATGAGTACAATGAGCAGTTCTTC
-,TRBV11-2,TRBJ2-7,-,CASNLEPAGEQYF,TGTGCCAGCAACTTAGAACCTGCGGGCGAGCAGTACTTC
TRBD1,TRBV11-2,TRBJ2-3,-,CASSQQGFCTDMQYF,TGTGCCAGCAGCCAACAGGGGTTCTGCACAGATATGCAGTATTTT
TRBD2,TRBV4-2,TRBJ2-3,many,CASSQEMVAGATDTQYF,TGTGCCAGCAGCCAAGAGATGGTAGCGGGAGCCACAGATACGCAGTATTTT
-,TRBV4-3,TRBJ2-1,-,CASSHRTERNEQSF,TGCGCCAGCAGCCACCGGACAGAGCGGAATGAGCAGTCCTTC
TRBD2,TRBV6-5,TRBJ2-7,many,CASSLRLAGDYEQYF,TGTGCCAGCAGCCTCAGACTAGCGGGGGACTACGAGCAGTACTTC
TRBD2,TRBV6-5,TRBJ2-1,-,CTSSYSRLAYNEQFF,TGTACCAGCAGTTACTCTAGACTAGCGTACAATGAGCAGTTCTTC
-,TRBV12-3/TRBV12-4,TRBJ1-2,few,CASSGIDYGYTF,TGTGCCAGCAGTGGCATTGACTATGGCTACACCTTC
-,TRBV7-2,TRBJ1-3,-,CASSFGLSGNTIYF,TGTGCCAGCAGCTTTGGACTCTCTGGAAACACCATATATTTT
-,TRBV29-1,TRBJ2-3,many,CSVEVGVSTDTQYF,TGCAGCGTTGAAGTGGGAGTAAGCACAGATACGCAGTATTTT
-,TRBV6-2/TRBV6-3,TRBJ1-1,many,CASINDGNTEAFF,TGTGCCAGCATTAACGACGGGAACACTGAAGCTTTCTTT